The 14 T cell receptor beta chains below were found in one sample sequenced in a study of T-cell reconstitution after alpha-beta-depleted transplantation in children (dated by TCRdb to about 2016). The library was generated by PCR. The sample was run on an Illumina HiSeq 2500. Molecular barcoding was employed in the preparation of TCR libraries, with unique molecular identifiers being used to normalize TCRbeta repertoire quantification. The public reads were run again by TCRdb, first through fastp at Q25 and then through MiXCR, and only productive beta chains were kept. Rows with a matching CDR3 protein are joined into one entry that keeps the most common DNA and genes. Here the sample has about 980,000 distinct CDR3 sequences; about 29% occur a single time. The top ten constitute more than 25% of the sample. This specimen's treatment or condition label, per the study, means: allogeneic hematopoietic cell transplantation with graft depleted of TCRalphabeta T cells and CD19 B cells.

The source material was PBMCs, mostly from graft donor cells, sampled 360 days after TCRalphabeta/CD19-depleted stem cell transplant. Receptors originate from a boy younger than two who had a stem cell transplant for SCID, so the T cells may come from the graft donor.

This sequence joins TRBV20-1 and TRBJ2-3, with 8 nucleotides matching TRBD2. Trimming removed 6 bases from V and 5 bases from J; junction bases left unmatched: 10. CDR1 and CDR2 from the germline V gene are DFQATT and SNEGSKA (reference sequence). The CDR3 totals 14 residues. This CDR3 is CSARGGPLIDTQYF. The CDR3 DNA is TGCAGTGCCCGGGGGGGCCCACTCATAGATACGCAGTATTTT.

The V gene is TRBV13, the J gene TRBJ1-1, with D unclear. V dropped 1 base and J dropped 8 bases, with 8 bases sitting between them. CDR1 is PRHDT, CDR2 FYEKMQ, per germline (reference sequence). The CDR3 has 12 residues. CDR3 DNA: TGTGCCAGCAGCTTAGCTAGAGGCGAAGCTTTCTTT. Translated, it gives CASSLARGEAFF. Full variable domain (rest looked up from reference TRBV13 and TRBJ1-1): AAGVIQSPRHLIKEKRETATLKCYPIPRHDTVYWYQQGPGQDPQFLISFYEKMQSDKGSIPDRFSAQQFSDYHSELNMSSLELGDSALYFCASSLARGEAFFGQGTRLTVV.

The chain combines TRBV27 with TRBJ2-1; D gene unclear. The CDR3 consists of 18 residues. V lost 4 bases and J 2 bases, leaving 21 bases between the germline ends. Germline loops: CDR1 MNHEY, CDR2 SMNVEV (reference sequence). The CDR3 DNA reads as TGTGCCAGCAGTTACAGCGCCCAGGCTAAATGGCCCTACAATGAGCAGTTCTTC. Translation: CASSYSAQAKWPYNEQFF.

This clonotype occurred a few times. The J gene is TRBJ2-1, the V gene TRBV27; D is uncertain. The CDR3 is made up of 16 amino acids. CDR1 and CDR2 (germline): MNHEY, SMNVEV (reference sequence). V lost 3 bases and J 0 bases, leaving 12 bases between the germline ends. The CDR3 nucleotides are TGTGCCAGCAGTTTCGTCGGTTTAGGCTCCTACAATGAGCAGTTCTTC. This codes for CASSFVGLGSYNEQFF.

A single count supports this clonotype. The chain carries TRBV3-1 and TRBJ2-3, with D maybe TRBD2 (6 bases). Trimming left V 0 bases short and J 2 bases short, with 9 bases between. The CDR3 is made up of 15 amino acids. Per germline, CDR1 LGHDT and CDR2 YNNKEL (reference sequence). In DNA, the CDR3 is TGTGCCAGCAGCCAAGACGGGACTCACACAGATACGCAGTATTTT. It specifies CASSQDGTHTDTQYF.

This clonotype has a handful of counts. The rearrangement joins TRBV7-9 to TRBJ2-2, with D possibly being TRBD1 (5 bases). V shed 5 bases and J shed 7 bases, with 11 bases lying between them. The CDR3 is 13 residues long. CDR1 and CDR2 from the germline V gene are SEHNR and FQNEAQ (reference sequence). The CDR3 here is CASSQGNGGELFF. The CDR3 nucleotides are TGTGCCAGCAGCCAGGGAAATGGCGGGGAGCTGTTTTTT.

This clonotype showed up many times. V is TRBV12-3 or TRBV12-4 and J is TRBJ2-1; D is perhaps TRBD1 or TRBD2 (6 bases each). This CDR3 has 12 residues. V was trimmed by 6 bases and J by 10 bases, leaving 13 bases between them. The CDR3 DNA follows: TGTGCCAGCAGAGACATCGGGGGCGAGCAGTTCTTC. Protein sequence: CASRDIGGEQFF.

This clonotype was observed a handful of times. The gene calls are TRBV4-1 and TRBJ2-2; D call uncertain. Germline CDR1 MGHRA, CDR2 YSYEKL. There are 14 residues in the CDR3. Trimming removed 3 bases from V and 5 bases from J, with 10 bases in between. For the CDR3, the DNA is TGCGCCAGCAGCCAGTTAGGGCAAACCGGGGAGCTGTTTTTT. Protein sequence: CASSQLGQTGELFF.

The V and J genes are TRBV5-1 and TRBJ2-1, with D possibly TRBD1 on 6 matching bases. CDR3 length equals 13 residues. Trimming took 7 bases from V and 7 from J, leaving 15 bases between them. CDR1 is SGHRS, CDR2 YFSETQ, per germline. For the CDR3, the DNA is TGCGCCAGCCGAAAAACAGGGTTGAATGAGCAGTTCTTC. Translated, it gives CASRKTGLNEQFF.

This clonotype appeared a few times. The CDR3 ends on some other residue instead of the conserved phenylalanine or tryptophan, so this is likely a read error. The chain couples TRBV5-1 to TRBJ2-3; 12 bases line up with TRBD2. The CDR3 sequence is 16 residues long. Germline V CDR1 and CDR2: SGHRS, YFSETQ. V shed 4 bases, J shed 2 bases, and the junction held 5 bases outside the gene matches. The CDR3 region is CASSVTSGGSTDTQYI. The CDR3 DNA reads as TGCGCCAGCAGCGTGACTAGCGGGGGATCCACAGATACGCAGTATATT.

This clonotype turned up a few times. This chain connects TRBV10-3 to TRBJ2-1; 10 bases line up with TRBD2. After removal of 5 bases from V and 5 bases from J, the junction contained 6 bases not matched to a gene. Germline-derived CDR1 and CDR2 are ENHRY and SYGVKD. The CDR3 has 15 amino acids. This CDR3 reads CAISNPGLAHNEQFF. CDR3 nucleotide sequence: TGTGCCATCAGTAATCCGGGACTAGCGCACAATGAGCAGTTCTTC.

This chain links TRBV27 with TRBJ1-4; 9 nucleotides agree with TRBD1. The CDR3 extends over 16 amino acids. Germline CDR1 MNHEY, CDR2 SMNVEV (reference sequence). V shed 5 bases, J shed 0 bases, and the junction held 4 bases outside the gene matches. CDR3 loop: CASSMGQGATNEKLFF. The CDR3 DNA reads TGTGCCAGCAGTATGGGACAGGGAGCAACTAATGAAAAACTGTTTTTT.

This sequence joins TRBV6-5 and TRBJ2-1; D remains unclear. V shed 2 bases and J shed 8 bases, with 19 bases lying between them. The germline V gene encodes CDR1 MNHEY and CDR2 SVGAGI. This CDR3 has 16 amino acids. The CDR3 bases are TGTGCCAGCAGTTACATGAATAGAATAGATTTTGATGAGCAGTTCTTC. Translation gives CASSYMNRIDFDEQFF.

This chain links TRBV12-3 or TRBV12-4 with TRBJ2-3; 7 bases are shared with TRBD2. This CDR3 contains 14 residues. The V and J ends lost 7 bases and 2 bases, in that order; junction bases with no gene match: 6. This chain's CDR3 is CASNLAVNTDTQYF. CDR3 DNA: TGTGCCAGCAACCTAGCGGTGAACACAGATACGCAGTATTTT.